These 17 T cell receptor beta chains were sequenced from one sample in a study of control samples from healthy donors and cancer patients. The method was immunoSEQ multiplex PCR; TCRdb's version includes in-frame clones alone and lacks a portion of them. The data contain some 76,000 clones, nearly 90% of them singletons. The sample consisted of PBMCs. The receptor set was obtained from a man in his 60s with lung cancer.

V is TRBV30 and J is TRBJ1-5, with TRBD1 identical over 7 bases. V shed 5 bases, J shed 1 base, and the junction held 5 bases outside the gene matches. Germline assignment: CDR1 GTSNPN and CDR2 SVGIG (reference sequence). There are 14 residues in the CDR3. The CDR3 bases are TGTGCCTGGGCCAGGGGGACGAGCAATCAGCCCCAGCATTTT. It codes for CAWARGTSNQPQHF.

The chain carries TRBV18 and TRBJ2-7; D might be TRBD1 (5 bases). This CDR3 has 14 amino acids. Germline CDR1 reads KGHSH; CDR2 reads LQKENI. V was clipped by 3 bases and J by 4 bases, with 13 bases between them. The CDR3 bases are TGTGCCAGCTCACCTAATCAGGGTTCTTACGAGCAGTACGTC. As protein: CASSPNQGSYEQYV.

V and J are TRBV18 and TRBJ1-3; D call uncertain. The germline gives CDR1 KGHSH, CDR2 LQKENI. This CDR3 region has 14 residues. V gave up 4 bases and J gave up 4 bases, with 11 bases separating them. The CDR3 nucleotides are TGTGCCAGCTCACTATCGGCGGACGGAAACACCATATATTTT. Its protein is CASSLSADGNTIYF.

In nucleotides, the CDR3 is TGTGCCAGCAGCGTCGGCGACACCCAGGAGCAGTACTTC. Protein sequence: CASSVGDTQEQYF. This rearrangement joins TRBV7-9 to TRBJ2-7; D call uncertain. Deletions cut 5 bases from V and 7 bases from J, with 15 bases between. CDR1 is SEHNR, CDR2 FQNEAQ, per germline (reference sequence). The CDR3 loop spans 13 amino acids.

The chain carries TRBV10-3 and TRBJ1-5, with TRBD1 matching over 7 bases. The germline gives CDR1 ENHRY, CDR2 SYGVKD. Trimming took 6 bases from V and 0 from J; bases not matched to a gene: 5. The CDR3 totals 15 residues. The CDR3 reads CAISEGALSNQPQHF. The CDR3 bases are TGTGCCATCAGCGAGGGGGCGCTTAGCAATCAGCCCCAGCATTTT.

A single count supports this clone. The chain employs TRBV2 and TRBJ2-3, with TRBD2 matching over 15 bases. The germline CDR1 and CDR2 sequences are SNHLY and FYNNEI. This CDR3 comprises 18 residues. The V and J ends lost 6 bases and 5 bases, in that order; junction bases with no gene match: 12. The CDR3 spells CASRNGLAGGLRRDTQYF. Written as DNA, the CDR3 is TGTGCCAGCAGGAACGGACTAGCGGGGGGGTTGCGTCGAGATACGCAGTATTTT.

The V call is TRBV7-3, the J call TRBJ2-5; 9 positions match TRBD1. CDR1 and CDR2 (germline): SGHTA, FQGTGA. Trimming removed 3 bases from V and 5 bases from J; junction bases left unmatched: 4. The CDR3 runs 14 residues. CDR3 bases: TGTGCCAGCAGCTTCGGGACAGGGAAGGAGACCCAGTACTTC. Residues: CASSFGTGKETQYF. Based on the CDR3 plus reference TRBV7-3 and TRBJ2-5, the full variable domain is GAGVSQTPSNKVTEKGKYVELRCDPISGHTALYWYRQSLGQGPEFLIYFQGTGAADDSGLPNDRFFAVRPEGSVSTLKIQRTERGDSAVYLCASSFGTGKETQYFGPGTRLLVL.

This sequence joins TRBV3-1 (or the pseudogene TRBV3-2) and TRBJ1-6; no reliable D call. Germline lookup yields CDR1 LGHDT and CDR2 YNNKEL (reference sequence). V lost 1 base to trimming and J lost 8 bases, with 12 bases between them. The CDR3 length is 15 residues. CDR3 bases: TGTGCCAGCAGCCAAGCGGGATCCACCCATTCACCCCTCCACTTT. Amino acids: CASSQAGSTHSPLHF.

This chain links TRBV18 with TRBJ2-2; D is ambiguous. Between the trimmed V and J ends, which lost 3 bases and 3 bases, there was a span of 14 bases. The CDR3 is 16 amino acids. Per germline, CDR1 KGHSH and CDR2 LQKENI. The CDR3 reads CASSPPSLKDTGELFF. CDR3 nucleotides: TGTGCCAGCTCACCGCCCAGTTTAAAGGACACCGGGGAGCTGTTTTTT.

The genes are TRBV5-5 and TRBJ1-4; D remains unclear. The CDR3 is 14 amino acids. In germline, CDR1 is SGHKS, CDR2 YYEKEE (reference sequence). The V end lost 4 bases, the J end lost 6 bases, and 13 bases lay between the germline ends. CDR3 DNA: TGTGCCAGCAGCACCGGAAATTTATATGAAAAACTGTTTTTT. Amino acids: CASSTGNLYEKLFF. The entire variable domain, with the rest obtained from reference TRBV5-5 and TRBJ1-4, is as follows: DAGVTQSPTHLIKTRGQQVTLRCSPISGHKSVSWYQQVLGQGPQFIFQYYEKEERGRGNFPDRFSARQFPNYSSELNVNALLLGDSALYLCASSTGNLYEKLFFGSGTQLSVL.

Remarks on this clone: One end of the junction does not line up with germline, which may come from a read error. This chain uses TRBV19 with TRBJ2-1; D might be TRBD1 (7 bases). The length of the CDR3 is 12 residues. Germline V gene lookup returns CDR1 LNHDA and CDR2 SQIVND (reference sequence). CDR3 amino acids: CASSVRGDRVVF. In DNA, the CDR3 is TGTGCCAGTAGTGTGAGGGGGGACAGAGTGGTCTTC.

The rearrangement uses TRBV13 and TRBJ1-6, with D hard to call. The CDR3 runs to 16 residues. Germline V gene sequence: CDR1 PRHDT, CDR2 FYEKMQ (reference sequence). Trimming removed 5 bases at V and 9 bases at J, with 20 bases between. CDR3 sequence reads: CASSLGPFPAISPLHF. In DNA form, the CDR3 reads TGTGCCAGCAGCCTCGGGCCATTCCCGGCAATTTCACCCCTCCACTTT.

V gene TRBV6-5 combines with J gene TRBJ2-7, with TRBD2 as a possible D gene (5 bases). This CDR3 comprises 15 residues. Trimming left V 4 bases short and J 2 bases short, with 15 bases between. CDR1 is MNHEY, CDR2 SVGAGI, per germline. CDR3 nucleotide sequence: TGTGCCAGCAGTTCCGCATTTGGACTTGCCTACGAGCAGTACTTC. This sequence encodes CASSSAFGLAYEQYF.

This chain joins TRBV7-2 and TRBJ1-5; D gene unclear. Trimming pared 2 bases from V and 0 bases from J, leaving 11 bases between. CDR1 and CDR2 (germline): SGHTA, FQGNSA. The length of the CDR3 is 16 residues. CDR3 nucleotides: TGTGCCAGCAGCTTAATTGCAGCCTTTAGCAATCAGCCCCAGCATTTT. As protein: CASSLIAAFSNQPQHF.

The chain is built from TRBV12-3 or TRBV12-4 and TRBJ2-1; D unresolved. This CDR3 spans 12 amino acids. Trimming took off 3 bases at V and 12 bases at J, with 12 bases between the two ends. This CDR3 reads CASSFEQFAQFF. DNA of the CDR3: TGTGCCAGCAGTTTCGAGCAATTCGCGCAGTTCTTC.

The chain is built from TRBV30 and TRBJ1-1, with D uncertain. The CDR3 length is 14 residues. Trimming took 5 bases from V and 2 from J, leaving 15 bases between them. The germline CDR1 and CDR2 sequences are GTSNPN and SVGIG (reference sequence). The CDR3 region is CAWSLGPPNTEAFF. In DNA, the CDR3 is TGTGCCTGGTCTCTGGGCCCGCCTAACACTGAAGCTTTCTTT. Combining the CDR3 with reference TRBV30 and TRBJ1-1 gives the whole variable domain SQTIHQWPATLVQPVGSPLSLECTVEGTSNPNLYWYRQAAGRGLQLLFYSVGIGQISSEVPQNLSASRPQDRQFILSSKKLLLSDSGFYLCAWSLGPPNTEAFFGQGTRLTVV.

The CDR3 region has the DNA TGTGCCTGGAGAGGTTTGGGGGCTGAAGCTTTCTTT. This encodes CAWRGLGAEAFF. The rearrangement links TRBV30 to TRBJ1-1, with D maybe TRBD1 (5 bases). From germline, CDR1 is GTSNPN and CDR2 SVGIG (reference sequence). V was clipped by 3 bases and J by 6 bases, with 11 bases between them. The CDR3 is 12 amino acids.